A single sample gave rise to the 8 T cell receptor beta chains below, sequenced in a study of identical twins. TCRdb reprocessed the 5' RACE reads via MiXCR and lists one record per CDR3 protein. This sample has 400,000 to 550,000 distinct CDR3 sequences; approximately 24% occur once, and the top ten carry roughly 2.8%. These data were also reused for a study on T cells expressing NK-cell markers.

The sample consisted of CD4+ T cells sorted from blood. The receptors were gathered from a woman aged 18-30 years in good health.

The rearrangement uses TRBV9 and TRBJ2-3; no clear D. Germline CDR1 is SGDLS and CDR2 is YYNGEE. The germline V and J ends were trimmed by 3 bases and 6 bases, with 8 bases remaining between them. The CDR3 runs 12 residues. The CDR3: CASSAYGDTQYF. DNA of the CDR3: TGTGCCAGCAGCGCCTACGGGGATACGCAGTATTTT.

The chain couples TRBV10-3 to TRBJ1-1; D gene ambiguous. There are 13 residues in the CDR3. V gave up 6 bases and J gave up 0 bases, with 8 bases separating them. The germline CDR1 and CDR2 sequences are ENHRY and SYGVKD. In nucleotides, the CDR3 is TGTGCCATCAGACCGGTGCTGAACACTGAAGCTTTCTTT. Encoded protein: CAIRPVLNTEAFF.

This clonotype has only a few counts. J is TRBJ1-5 and V is TRBV3-1; D might be TRBD1 (5 bases). This CDR3 comprises 13 residues. Germline CDR1 reads LGHDT; CDR2 reads YNNKEL (reference sequence). V dropped 4 bases and J dropped 11 bases, with 15 bases sitting between them. CDR3 in amino acids: CASSPSGGRAQHF. The CDR3 nucleotides read TGTGCCAGCAGCCCTTCGGGGGGGAGGGCCCAGCATTTT.

The chain couples TRBV5-1 to TRBJ2-1; D possibly corresponds to TRBD2 (6 bases). The ends were cut back, 2 bases at V and 1 base at J, with 13 bases in the middle. There are 16 residues in the CDR3. CDR1 SGHRS and CDR2 YFSETQ come from the germline V gene. In DNA, the CDR3 is TGCGCCAGCAGCTTCATGGATAGCGGTTCCTACAATGAGCAGTTCTTC. It yields the protein CASSFMDSGSYNEQFF.

CDR3 in amino acids: CASSFDQPQHF. In DNA, the CDR3 is TGTGCCAGCAGTTTTGACCAGCCCCAGCATTTT. J is TRBJ1-5 and V is TRBV12-3 or TRBV12-4, with D uncertain. The CDR3 runs 11 residues. The germline V and J ends were trimmed by 3 bases and 7 bases, with 4 bases remaining between them.

The chain recombines TRBV9 with TRBJ2-7; D is unresolved. V lost 0 bases and J 1 base, leaving 8 bases between the germline ends. CDR3 length: 14 residues. Germline-derived CDR1 and CDR2 are SGDLS and YYNGEE. CDR3 nucleotides: TGTGCCAGCAGCGTAGAGTCCAGGTCCTACGAGCAGTACTTC. Amino acid sequence: CASSVESRSYEQYF.

This clonotype was seen a few times. V gene TRBV18 combines with J gene TRBJ2-5, with D perhaps matching TRBD1 (6 bases). The CDR3 covers 15 residues. Germline CDR1 and CDR2: KGHSH and LQKENI. Trimming took 5 bases from V and 4 from J, leaving 17 bases between them. The CDR3 sequence: CASSTGFDVSETQYF. Written as DNA, the CDR3 is TGTGCCAGCTCAACAGGGTTTGATGTATCAGAGACCCAGTACTTC.

The rearrangement joins TRBV20-1 to TRBJ2-1, with 8 bases fitting TRBD2. Germline lookup yields CDR1 DFQATT and CDR2 SNEGSKA (reference sequence). V lost 1 base, J lost 8 bases, and 16 bases stayed unmatched. CDR3 length: 17 residues. The CDR3 DNA is TGCAGTGCTAGAGCCCCCACCGGGACTAGAGATTTTTATGAGCAGTTCTTC. Its protein is CSARAPTGTRDFYEQFF.